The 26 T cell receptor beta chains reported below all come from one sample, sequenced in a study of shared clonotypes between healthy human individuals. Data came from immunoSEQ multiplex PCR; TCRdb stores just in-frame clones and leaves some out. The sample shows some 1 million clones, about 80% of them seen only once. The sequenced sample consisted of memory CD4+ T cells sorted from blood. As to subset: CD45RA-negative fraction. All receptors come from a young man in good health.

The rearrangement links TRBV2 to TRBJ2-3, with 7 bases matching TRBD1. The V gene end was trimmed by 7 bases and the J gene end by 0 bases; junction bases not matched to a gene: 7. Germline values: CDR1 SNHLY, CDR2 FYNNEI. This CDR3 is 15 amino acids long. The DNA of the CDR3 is TGTGCCAGCACCCAACCGGGACAGAGCACAGATACGCAGTATTTT. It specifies CASTQPGQSTDTQYF.

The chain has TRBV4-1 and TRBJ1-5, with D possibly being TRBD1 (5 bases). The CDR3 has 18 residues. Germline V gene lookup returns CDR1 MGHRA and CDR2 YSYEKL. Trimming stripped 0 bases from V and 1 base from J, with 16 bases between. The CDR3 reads CASSQESTGRASNQPQHF. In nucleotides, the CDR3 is TGCGCCAGCAGCCAAGAAAGCACGGGCAGGGCGAGCAATCAGCCCCAGCATTTT.

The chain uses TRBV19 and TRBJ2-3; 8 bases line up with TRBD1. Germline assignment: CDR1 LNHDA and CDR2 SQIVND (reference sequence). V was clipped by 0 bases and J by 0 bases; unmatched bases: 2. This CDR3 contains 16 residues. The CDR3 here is CASSIDRTGSTDTQYF. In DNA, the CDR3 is TGTGCCAGTAGTATAGACAGGACAGGGAGCACAGATACGCAGTATTTT.

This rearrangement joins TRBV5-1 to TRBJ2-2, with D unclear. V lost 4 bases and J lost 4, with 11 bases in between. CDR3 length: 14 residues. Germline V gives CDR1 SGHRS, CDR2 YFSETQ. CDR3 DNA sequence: TGCGCCAGCAGCCCTATGACGGTCACCGGGGAGCTGTTTTTT. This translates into CASSPMTVTGELFF.

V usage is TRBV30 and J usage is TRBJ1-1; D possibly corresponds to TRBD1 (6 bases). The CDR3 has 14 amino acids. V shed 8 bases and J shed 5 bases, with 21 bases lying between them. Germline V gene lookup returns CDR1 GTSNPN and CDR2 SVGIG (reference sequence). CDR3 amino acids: CALEAGGQGTEAFF. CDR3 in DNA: TGTGCCCTTGAAGCGGGGGGCCAAGGGACTGAAGCTTTCTTT.

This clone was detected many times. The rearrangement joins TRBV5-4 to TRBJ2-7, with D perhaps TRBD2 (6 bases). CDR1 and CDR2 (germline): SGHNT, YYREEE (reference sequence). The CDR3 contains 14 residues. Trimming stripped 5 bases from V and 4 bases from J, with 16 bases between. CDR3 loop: CASSAGTDLYEQYF. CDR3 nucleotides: TGTGCCAGCAGTGCGGGGACGGACTTATACGAGCAGTACTTC.

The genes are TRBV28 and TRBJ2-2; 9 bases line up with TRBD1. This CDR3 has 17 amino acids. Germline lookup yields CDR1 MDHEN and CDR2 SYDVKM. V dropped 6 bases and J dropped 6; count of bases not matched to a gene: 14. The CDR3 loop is CASRATGGDNLPGELFF. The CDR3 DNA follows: TGTGCCAGCAGGGCAACAGGGGGCGACAACCTACCCGGGGAGCTGTTTTTT. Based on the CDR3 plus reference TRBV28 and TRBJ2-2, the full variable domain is DVKVTQSSRYLVKRTGEKVFLECVQDMDHENMFWYRQDPGLGLRLIYFSYDVKMKEKGDIPEGYSVSREKKERFSLILESASTNQTSMYLCASRATGGDNLPGELFFGEGSRLTVL.

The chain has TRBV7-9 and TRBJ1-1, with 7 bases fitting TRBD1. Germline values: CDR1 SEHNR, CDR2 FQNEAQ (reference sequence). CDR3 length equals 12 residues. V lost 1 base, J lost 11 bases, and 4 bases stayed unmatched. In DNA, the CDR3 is TGTGCCAGCAGCTTAGGAAAGGGACAGGCTTTCTTT. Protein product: CASSLGKGQAFF.

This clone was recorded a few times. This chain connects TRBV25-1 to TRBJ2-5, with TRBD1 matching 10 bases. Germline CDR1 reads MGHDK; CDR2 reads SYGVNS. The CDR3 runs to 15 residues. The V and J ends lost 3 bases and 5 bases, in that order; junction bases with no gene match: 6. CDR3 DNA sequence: TGTGCCAGCAGTGACCGGACAGGGGGTGGCGAGACCCAGTACTTC. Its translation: CASSDRTGGGETQYF.

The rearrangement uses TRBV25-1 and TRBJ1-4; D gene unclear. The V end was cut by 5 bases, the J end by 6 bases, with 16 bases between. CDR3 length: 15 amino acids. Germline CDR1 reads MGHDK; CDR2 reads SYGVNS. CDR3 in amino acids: CASSSRPRLDEKLFF. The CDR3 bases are TGTGCCAGCAGTTCGCGACCCCGGCTTGATGAAAAACTGTTTTTT.

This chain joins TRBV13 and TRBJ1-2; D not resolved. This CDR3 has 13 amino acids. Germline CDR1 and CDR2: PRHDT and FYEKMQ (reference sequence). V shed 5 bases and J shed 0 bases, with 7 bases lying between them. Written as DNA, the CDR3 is TGTGCCAGCAGCACGATAGCTAACTATGGCTACACCTTC. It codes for CASSTIANYGYTF. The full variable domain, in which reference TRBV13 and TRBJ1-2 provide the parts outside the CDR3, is AAGVIQSPRHLIKEKRETATLKCYPIPRHDTVYWYQQGPGQDPQFLISFYEKMQSDKGSIPDRFSAQQFSDYHSELNMSSLELGDSALYFCASSTIANYGYTFGSGTRLTVV.

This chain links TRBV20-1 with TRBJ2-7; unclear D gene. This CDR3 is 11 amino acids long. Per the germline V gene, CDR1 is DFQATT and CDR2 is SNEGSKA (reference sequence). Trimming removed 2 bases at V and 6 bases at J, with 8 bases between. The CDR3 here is CSARHRTEQYF. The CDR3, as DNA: TGCAGTGCTAGACACCGGACCGAGCAGTACTTC.

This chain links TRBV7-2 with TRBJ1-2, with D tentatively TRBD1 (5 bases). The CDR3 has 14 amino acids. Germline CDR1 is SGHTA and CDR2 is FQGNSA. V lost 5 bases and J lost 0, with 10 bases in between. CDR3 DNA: TGTGCCAGCAGCCCGGACACCTCTAACTATGGCTACACCTTC. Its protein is CASSPDTSNYGYTF.

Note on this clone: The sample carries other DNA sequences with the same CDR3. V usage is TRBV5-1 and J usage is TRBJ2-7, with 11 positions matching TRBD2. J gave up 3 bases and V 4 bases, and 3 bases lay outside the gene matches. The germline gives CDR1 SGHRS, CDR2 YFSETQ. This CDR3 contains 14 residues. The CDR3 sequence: CASSSGTSGYEQYF. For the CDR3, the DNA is TGCGCCAGCAGCAGCGGGACTAGCGGCTACGAGCAGTACTTC.

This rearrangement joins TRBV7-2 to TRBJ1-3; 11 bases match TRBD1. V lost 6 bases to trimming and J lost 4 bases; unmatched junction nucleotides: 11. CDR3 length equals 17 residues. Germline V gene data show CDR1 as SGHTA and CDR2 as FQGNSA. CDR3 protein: CASSFPPRTGGGNTIYF. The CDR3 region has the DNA TGTGCCAGCAGTTTTCCCCCCCGGACAGGGGGCGGAAACACCATATATTTT. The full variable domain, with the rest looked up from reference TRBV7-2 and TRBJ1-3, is GAGVSQSPSNKVTEKGKDVELRCDPISGHTALYWYRQSLGQGLEFLIYFQGNSAPDKSGLPSDRFSAERTGGSVSTLTIQRTQQEDSAVYLCASSFPPRTGGGNTIYFGEGSWLTVV.

The CDR3 protein is CAWSVRGAGELFF. For the CDR3, the DNA is TGTGCCTGGAGTGTACGGGGGGCCGGGGAGCTGTTTTTT. The chain recombines TRBV30 with TRBJ2-2, with 7 bases aligning to TRBD2. Germline CDR1 and CDR2: GTSNPN and SVGIG (reference sequence). The junction had 1 base not matched to a gene; V was cut back by 0 bases and J by 6 bases. The CDR3 totals 13 residues.

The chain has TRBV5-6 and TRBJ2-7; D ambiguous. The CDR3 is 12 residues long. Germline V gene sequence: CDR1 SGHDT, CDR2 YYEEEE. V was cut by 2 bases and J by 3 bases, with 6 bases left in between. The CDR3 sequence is CASSLRRYEQYF. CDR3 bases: TGTGCCAGCAGCTTACGACGCTACGAGCAGTACTTC.

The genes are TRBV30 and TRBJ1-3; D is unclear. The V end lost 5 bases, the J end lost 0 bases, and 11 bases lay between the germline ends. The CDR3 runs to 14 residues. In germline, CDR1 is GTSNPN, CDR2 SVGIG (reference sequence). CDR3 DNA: TGTGCCTGGGTTACCTGGAGCTCTGGAAACACCATATATTTT. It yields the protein CAWVTWSSGNTIYF.

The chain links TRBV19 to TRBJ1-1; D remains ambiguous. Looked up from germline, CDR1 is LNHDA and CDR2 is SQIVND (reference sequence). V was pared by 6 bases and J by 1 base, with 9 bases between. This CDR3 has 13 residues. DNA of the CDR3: TGTGCCAGTAGACGGCAGGAGAACACTGAAGCTTTCTTT. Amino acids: CASRRQENTEAFF.

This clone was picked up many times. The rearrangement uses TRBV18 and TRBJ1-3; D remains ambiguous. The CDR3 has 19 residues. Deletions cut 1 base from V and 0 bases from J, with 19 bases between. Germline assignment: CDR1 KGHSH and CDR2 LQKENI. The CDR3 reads CASSPRGRGILPSGNTIYF. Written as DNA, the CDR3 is TGTGCCAGCTCACCACGGGGTAGAGGGATTTTACCCTCTGGAAACACCATATATTTT.

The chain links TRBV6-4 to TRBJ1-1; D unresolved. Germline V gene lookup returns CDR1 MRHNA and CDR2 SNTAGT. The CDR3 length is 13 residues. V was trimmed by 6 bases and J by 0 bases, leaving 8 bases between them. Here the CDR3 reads CASSYRVNTEAFF. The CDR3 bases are TGTGCCAGCAGCTACCGGGTGAACACTGAAGCTTTCTTT.

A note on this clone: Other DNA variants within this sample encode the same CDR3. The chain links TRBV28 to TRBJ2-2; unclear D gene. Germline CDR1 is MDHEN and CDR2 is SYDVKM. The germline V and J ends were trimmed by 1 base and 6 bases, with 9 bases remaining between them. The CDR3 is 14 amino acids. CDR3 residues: CASSLSRVAGELFF. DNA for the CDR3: TGTGCCAGCAGTTTATCAAGAGTTGCCGGGGAGCTGTTTTTT.

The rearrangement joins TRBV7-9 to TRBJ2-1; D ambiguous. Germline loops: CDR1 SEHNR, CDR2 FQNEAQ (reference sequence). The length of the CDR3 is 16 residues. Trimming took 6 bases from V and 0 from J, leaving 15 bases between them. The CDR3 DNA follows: TGTGCCAGCAGTGCGTTTCCGAGGAGCTCCTACAATGAGCAGTTCTTC. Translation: CASSAFPRSSYNEQFF.

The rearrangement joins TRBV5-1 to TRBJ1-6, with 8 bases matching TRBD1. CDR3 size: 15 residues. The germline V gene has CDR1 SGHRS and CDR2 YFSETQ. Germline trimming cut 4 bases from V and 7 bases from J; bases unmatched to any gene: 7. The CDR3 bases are TGCGCCAGCAGCCTCGACAGGGGTGTGAATTCACCCCTCCACTTT. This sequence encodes CASSLDRGVNSPLHF.

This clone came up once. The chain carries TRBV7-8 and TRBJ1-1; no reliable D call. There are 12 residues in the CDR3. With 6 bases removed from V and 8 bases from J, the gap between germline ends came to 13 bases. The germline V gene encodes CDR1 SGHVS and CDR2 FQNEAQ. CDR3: CASSGGGREAFF. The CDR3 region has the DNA TGTGCCAGCAGTGGAGGTGGCAGGGAAGCTTTCTTT.

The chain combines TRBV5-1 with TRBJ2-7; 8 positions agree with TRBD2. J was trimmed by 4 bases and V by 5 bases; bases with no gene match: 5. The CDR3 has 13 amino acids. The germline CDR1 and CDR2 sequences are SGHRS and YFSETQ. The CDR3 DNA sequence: TGCGCCAGCAGGGGATTAGCGGGGTACGAGCAGTACTTC. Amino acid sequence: CASRGLAGYEQYF.